This entry is about one T cell receptor beta chain. The sample comes from a study of blood T cell repertoires in COVID-19. Study summary: Acute and convalescent COVID-19 specimens originated in the United States, Italy and Spain. Nucleic acid was either cDNA or gDNA, and it came from T cells, B-cell-depleted T cells, or PBMCs.

Sequenced by immunoSEQ multiplex PCR; TCRdb stores in-frame clones only, minus some. The table shows hundreds of thousands of clones, with around 90% occurring only once. The V gene end was trimmed by 8 bases and the J gene end by 4 bases; junction bases not matched to a gene: 3. The CDR3 is made up of 12 amino acids. Germline lookup yields CDR1 MNHEY and CDR2 SMNVEV (reference sequence). The sequencing sample was made of PBMCs or T cells enriched from blood (not recorded which). The clonotype originates from a woman aged 18-29 years with acute COVID-19. This chain uses TRBV27 with TRBJ2-3, with 7 bases aligning to TRBD2. Here the CDR3 reads CASREDADTQYF. The CDR3 bases are TGTGCCAGCCGGGAGGACGCAGATACGCAGTATTTT.